This TCR beta chain originates from a study of Graves' ophthalmopathy and Graves' hyperthyroidism. Amplification of the TCR beta CDR3 regions used RNA transcripts (as template). Amplification began with first-round RT-PCR using HTBI primers, then second-round multiplex PCR was performed. Each CDR3 protein gets one entry after TCRdb re-called the multiplex PCR reads with MiXCR. The sample includes 400,000 to 450,000 distinct CDR3 sequences, 20% to 25% of them seen just once. This clonotype was recorded at least ten times. One end of the junction is discordant with germline, which a read error may explain. Sequences were obtained from peripheral blood. The sequence was obtained from a woman aged 18-30 years with stable Graves' hyperthyroidism.

The CDR3 spells CAWRGDAYEQYF. For the CDR3, the DNA is TGTGCTTGGAGGGGGGACGCCTACGAGCAGTACTTC. The rearrangement links TRBV30 to TRBJ2-7, with D perhaps TRBD1 or TRBD2 (6 bases each). This CDR3 contains 12 residues. CDR1 and CDR2 (germline): GTSNPN, SVGIG (reference sequence).